The next 25 T cell receptor beta chains were all read from a single sample in a study of OX40 agonist ivuxolimab in advanced cancers. Clones were read by immunoSEQ multiplex PCR, and TCRdb kept only the in-frame ones, dropping some. This sample yields 25,000 to 35,000 clones, of which approximately 81% are seen a single time; roughly a fifth belongs to the top ten. Sequences were derived from CD4+ or CD8+ T cells sorted from blood, sampled in a trial of the OX40 agonist ivuxolimab. Source of these receptors: an adult with an advanced solid tumor such as melanoma, head and neck, liver or kidney cancer.

The chain employs TRBV7-5 and TRBJ2-7; the table gives TRBD1 as D, unverified against the DNA. TRBV7-5 counts as a pseudogene. CDR3 length: 13 residues. The DNA for the CDR3 is TGTGCCAGAAGCCCGGGACAGGGCTACGAGCAGTACTTC. It encodes CARSPGQGYEQYF.

The J gene is TRBJ2-1, the V gene TRBV28; either TRBD1 or TRBD2 may fit D (5 bases each). CDR3 size: 15 residues. Germline-derived CDR1 and CDR2 are MDHEN and SYDVKM. Deletions cut 3 bases from V and 1 base from J, with 10 bases between. The CDR3 DNA reads as TGTGCCAGCAGTTTTGGGGACCTATCCTACAATGAGCAGTTCTTC. It yields the protein CASSFGDLSYNEQFF.

This sequence joins TRBV9 and TRBJ2-7, with TRBD1 identical over 7 bases. The length of the CDR3 is 13 residues. Germline V gene sequence: CDR1 SGDLS, CDR2 YYNGEE. J gave up 3 bases and V 3 bases, and 3 bases lay outside the gene matches. The CDR3: CASSGQGVYEQYF. The CDR3 nucleotides read TGTGCCAGCAGCGGACAGGGTGTCTACGAGCAGTACTTC.

The chain is built from TRBV19 and TRBJ1-2, with 8 bases lining up with TRBD1. The germline CDR1 and CDR2 sequences are LNHDA and SQIVND (reference sequence). V shed 5 bases, J shed 7 bases, and the junction held 9 bases outside the gene matches. This CDR3 region has 14 residues. The CDR3, as DNA: TGTGCCAGTAGTGGACGGACAGGGTTTCTTGGCTACACCTTC. Encoded protein: CASSGRTGFLGYTF.

In DNA form, the CDR3 reads TGTGCCAGCAGCTTGGAATTTCCAGTGAGGAAAAATCAGCCCCAGCATTTT. Translating gives CASSLEFPVRKNQPQHF. V is TRBV5-5 and J is TRBJ1-5; D not resolved. The germline V gene has CDR1 SGHKS and CDR2 YYEKEE (reference sequence). Trimming took 0 bases from V and 4 from J, leaving 17 bases between them. CDR3 length equals 17 residues. The complete variable domain, with remaining parts taken from reference TRBV5-5 and TRBJ1-5, reads DAGVTQSPTHLIKTRGQQVTLRCSPISGHKSVSWYQQVLGQGPQFIFQYYEKEERGRGNFPDRFSARQFPNYSSELNVNALLLGDSALYLCASSLEFPVRKNQPQHFGDGTRLSIL.

The genes are TRBV6-6 and TRBJ2-5; D unclear. CDR1 and CDR2 from the germline V gene are MNHNY and SVGAGI (reference sequence). The CDR3 runs to 10 residues. Trimming took off 6 bases at V and 5 bases at J, with 4 bases between the two ends. The CDR3: CASSRETQYF. In DNA, the CDR3 is TGTGCCAGCAGCCGCGAGACCCAGTACTTC.

The chain recombines TRBV15 with TRBJ2-3; 8 bases map to TRBD1. The trim removed 5 bases at V and 4 bases at J, leaving 11 bases unmatched. This CDR3 has 16 amino acids. Germline V gene sequence: CDR1 LNHNV, CDR2 YYDKDF (reference sequence). The CDR3 DNA is TGTGCCACCAGCTCCCCCGGCAGGGGGCTCTCAGATACGCAGTATTTT. Protein product: CATSSPGRGLSDTQYF.

V gene TRBV27 combines with J gene TRBJ2-5, with 8 bases fitting TRBD1. The length of the CDR3 is 12 residues. V was pared by 11 bases and J by 5 bases, with 7 bases of the junction left unmatched. Germline V gene lookup returns CDR1 MNHEY and CDR2 SMNVEV (reference sequence). The CDR3 loop reads CASQGAGETQYF. The CDR3, as DNA: TGTGCCTCCCAGGGGGCGGGGGAGACCCAGTACTTC.

The gene calls are TRBV9 and TRBJ1-5; D gene unclear. V dropped 0 bases and J dropped 4 bases, with 8 bases sitting between them. Looked up from germline, CDR1 is SGDLS and CDR2 is YYNGEE. The CDR3 is 14 residues long. Written as DNA, the CDR3 is TGTGCCAGCAGCGTAGGAACAGCAAATCAGCCCCAGCATTTT. It encodes CASSVGTANQPQHF.

J is TRBJ2-4 and V is TRBV7-2; 14 nucleotides agree with TRBD2. V shed 0 bases, J shed 5 bases, and the junction held 6 bases outside the gene matches. This CDR3 has 18 residues. The germline V gene has CDR1 SGHTA and CDR2 FQGNSA. The CDR3 loop reads CASSLANPGLAGENIQYF. Here the CDR3 DNA reads TGTGCCAGCAGCTTAGCGAATCCGGGACTAGCGGGGGAAAACATTCAGTACTTC.

This CDR3 is CASSIWGTGGTLEQYF. CDR3 bases: TGTGCCAGTAGTATTTGGGGGACAGGGGGAACTCTCGAGCAGTACTTC. This chain links TRBV19 with TRBJ2-7; 11 bases are shared with TRBD1. Germline CDR1 is LNHDA and CDR2 is SQIVND (reference sequence). This CDR3 spans 16 amino acids. Trimming took 3 bases from V and 6 from J; bases not matched to a gene: 10.

The CDR3 DNA is TGTGCCAGCAGTTATCAGACAGGGGGCGGGCAAAAACTGTTTTTT. Its translation is CASSYQTGGGQKLFF. V usage is TRBV27 and J usage is TRBJ1-4; TRBD1 agrees at 10 bases. This CDR3 is built from 15 residues. Trimming took 4 bases from V and 9 from J; bases not matched to a gene: 8. CDR1 is MNHEY, CDR2 SMNVEV, per germline (reference sequence).

The chain combines TRBV6-4 with TRBJ2-2; 8 nucleotides agree with TRBD2. The CDR3 is 15 amino acids. Per germline, CDR1 MRHNA and CDR2 SNTAGT. After removal of 3 bases from V and 1 base from J, the junction contained 1 base not matched to a gene. The CDR3 reads CASSETSGNTGELFF. The CDR3 bases are TGTGCCAGCAGTGAAACTAGCGGGAACACCGGGGAGCTGTTTTTT.

This clone was seen ten or more times. This chain uses TRBV25-1 with TRBJ1-5; 7 bases match TRBD1. The trim removed 7 bases at V and 4 bases at J, leaving 13 bases unmatched. Germline CDR1 and CDR2: MGHDK and SYGVNS. This CDR3 is built from 16 residues. The CDR3 here is CASTTQGQDLNQPQHF. For the CDR3, the DNA is TGTGCCAGCACGACCCAAGGACAGGACCTTAATCAGCCCCAGCATTTT.

Here the CDR3 DNA reads TGTGCCAGCAGTTCCCTCTCCTACGAGCAGTACTTC. As protein: CASSSLSYEQYF. This chain links TRBV28 with TRBJ2-7; no reliable D call. Per germline, CDR1 MDHEN and CDR2 SYDVKM. V lost 4 bases and J 0 bases, leaving 4 bases between the germline ends. This CDR3 is 12 amino acids long.

This clone was seen only once. For the CDR3, the DNA is TGCAGTGCTACCCGCAGTCAGCCCCAGCATTTT. Translation gives CSATRSQPQHF. This chain uses TRBV20-1 with TRBJ1-5, with D unclear. V lost 4 bases and J 6 bases, leaving 7 bases between the germline ends. This CDR3 region has 11 residues. CDR1 and CDR2 (germline): DFQATT, SNEGSKA (reference sequence).

The chain joins TRBV5-1 to TRBJ2-2; D is undetermined. Germline CDR1 and CDR2: SGHRS and YFSETQ. The CDR3 is made up of 15 amino acids. Trimming removed 6 bases from V and 0 bases from J, with 12 bases in between. CDR3 sequence: CASTYGFANTGELFF. The CDR3 DNA reads TGCGCCAGCACTTATGGTTTTGCGAACACCGGGGAGCTGTTTTTT.

This clone was detected only once. V is TRBV6-1 and J is TRBJ2-7; 8 positions match TRBD1. Germline V lookup: CDR1 MNHNS, CDR2 SASEGT. V lost 7 bases, J lost 3 bases, and 11 bases stayed unmatched. This CDR3 has 15 amino acids. The chain's CDR3 is CASTPPWTGNYEQYF. In DNA form, the CDR3 reads TGTGCCAGCACCCCCCCATGGACAGGGAACTACGAGCAGTACTTC.

The V and J genes are TRBV9 and TRBJ2-7; D not resolved. Germline CDR1 is SGDLS and CDR2 is YYNGEE. V lost 0 bases to trimming and J lost 1 base, with 8 bases between them. This CDR3 has 14 residues. As DNA, the CDR3 is TGTGCCAGCAGCGTAGGTGGGATGTCCTACGAGCAGTACTTC. Residues: CASSVGGMSYEQYF.

The rearrangement joins TRBV4-1 to TRBJ2-3; 10 bases are shared with TRBD1. The V and J ends lost 3 bases and 2 bases, in that order; junction bases with no gene match: 8. The CDR3 has 17 residues. Germline V gives CDR1 MGHRA, CDR2 YSYEKL. DNA of the CDR3: TGCGCCAGCAGCCAGCGTCCGGGACAGGGGATCACAGATACGCAGTATTTT. Translation gives CASSQRPGQGITDTQYF.

The V and J genes are TRBV27 and TRBJ2-7; 13 bases fit TRBD2. The CDR3 has 15 residues. The germline V gene encodes CDR1 MNHEY and CDR2 SMNVEV (reference sequence). V trimming: 6 bases; J trimming: 5 bases; junction bases outside the gene matches: 7. The CDR3 spells CASRITSGRAHEQYF. The CDR3 DNA sequence: TGTGCCAGCAGGATTACTAGCGGGAGGGCCCACGAGCAGTACTTC.

The chain couples TRBV29-1 to TRBJ2-7, with D perhaps matching TRBD1 (6 bases). This CDR3 is built from 11 residues. With 7 bases removed from V and 6 bases from J, the gap between germline ends came to 13 bases. Germline lookup yields CDR1 SQVTM and CDR2 ANQGSEA. The CDR3 here is CSAIQGFEQYF. In DNA, the CDR3 is TGCAGCGCGATACAGGGATTCGAGCAGTACTTC.

By share, this clone counts as medium-sized. The chain is built from TRBV27 and TRBJ1-6, with 9 positions matching TRBD1. There are 15 residues in the CDR3. Germline V lookup: CDR1 MNHEY, CDR2 SMNVEV (reference sequence). V lost 3 bases and J lost 9; bases outside the gene matches: 6. CDR3 in DNA: TGTGCCAGCAGTTTCCAGGGGACAGGGAGTTCACCCCTCCACTTT. Amino acid sequence: CASSFQGTGSSPLHF.

The gene calls are TRBV5-6 and TRBJ1-1; the D is unclear. Germline V CDR1 and CDR2: SGHDT, YYEEEE. The CDR3 runs to 13 residues. V lost 2 bases to trimming and J lost 11 bases, with 16 bases between them. The CDR3, as DNA: TGTGCCAGCAGCTTCGGACTGGGGTACGGGGCTTTCTTT. It specifies CASSFGLGYGAFF.

About this clone: Additional DNA sequences in this sample encode the identical CDR3. The chain employs TRBV9 and TRBJ2-1, with a tentative D call TRBD2 (7 bases). Trimming left V 0 bases short and J 1 base short, with 8 bases between. Looked up from germline, CDR1 is SGDLS and CDR2 is YYNGEE. The CDR3 runs 15 residues. This CDR3 reads CASSVEGGSYNEQFF. In DNA form, the CDR3 reads TGTGCCAGCAGCGTAGAGGGGGGGTCCTACAATGAGCAGTTCTTC.